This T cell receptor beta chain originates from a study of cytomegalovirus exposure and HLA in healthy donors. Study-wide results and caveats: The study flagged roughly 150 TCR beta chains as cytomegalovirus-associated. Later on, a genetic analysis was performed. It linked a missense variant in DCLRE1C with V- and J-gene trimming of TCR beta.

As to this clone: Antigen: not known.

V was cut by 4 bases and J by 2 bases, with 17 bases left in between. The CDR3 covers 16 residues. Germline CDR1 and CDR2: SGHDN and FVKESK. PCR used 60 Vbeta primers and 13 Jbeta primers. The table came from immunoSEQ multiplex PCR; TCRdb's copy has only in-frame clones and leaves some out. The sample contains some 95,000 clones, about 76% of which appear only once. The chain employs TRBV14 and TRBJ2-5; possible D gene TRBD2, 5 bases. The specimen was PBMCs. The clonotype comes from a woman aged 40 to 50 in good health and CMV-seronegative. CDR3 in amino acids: CASSLLSRRLQETQYF. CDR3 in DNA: TGTGCCAGCAGCCTCCTATCAAGGAGGCTACAAGAGACCCAGTACTTC. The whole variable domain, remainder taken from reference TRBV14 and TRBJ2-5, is EAGVTQFPSHSVIEKGQTVTLRCDPISGHDNLYWYRRVMGKEIKFLLHFVKESKQDESGMPNNRFLAERTGGTYSTLKVQPAELEDSGVYFCASSLLSRRLQETQYFGPGTRLLVL.